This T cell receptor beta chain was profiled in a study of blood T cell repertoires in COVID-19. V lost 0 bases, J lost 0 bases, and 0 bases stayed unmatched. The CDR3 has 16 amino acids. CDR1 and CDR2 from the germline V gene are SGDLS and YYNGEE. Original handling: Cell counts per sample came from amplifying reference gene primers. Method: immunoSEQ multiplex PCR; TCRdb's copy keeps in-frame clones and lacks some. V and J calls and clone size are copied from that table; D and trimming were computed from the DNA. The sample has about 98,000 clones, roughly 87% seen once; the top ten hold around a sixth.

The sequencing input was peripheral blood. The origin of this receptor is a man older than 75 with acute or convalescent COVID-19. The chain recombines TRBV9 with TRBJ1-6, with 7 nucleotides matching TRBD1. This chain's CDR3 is CASSVEGASYNSPLHF. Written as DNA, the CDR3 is TGTGCCAGCAGCGTAGAGGGGGCCTCCTATAATTCACCCCTCCACTTT.